This T cell receptor beta chain was recorded in a study of CD8 T cells in Susac syndrome. This clonotype was detected once. Germline lookup yields CDR1 GTSNPN and CDR2 SVGIG (reference sequence). V lost 1 base to trimming and J lost 2 bases; unmatched junction nucleotides: 6. The CDR3 sequence is 15 residues long. The authors reverse transcribed roughly 0.5 to 1 ug RNA with random hexamers. The authors amplified TCR beta CDR3 across 54 Vbeta and 13 Jbeta using immunoSEQ multiplex PCR. TCRdb independently ran MiXCR on the immunoSEQ multiplex PCR reads; one entry per CDR3 protein. The sample includes about 150,000 distinct CDR3 sequences, around 95% seen only once; the top ten take 0.13% to 0.15%. TEMRA cells were FACS-enriched, and CD8+ and CD4+ T cells were isolated negatively.

This clonotype originated in a human donor with multiple sclerosis. Sequencing was carried out using CD8+ T cells from PBMCs. The chain is built from TRBV30 and TRBJ2-3; 7 bases agree with TRBD1. The CDR3 loop is CAWSAPGQLTDTQYF. The CDR3 coding sequence is TGTGCCTGGAGTGCACCGGGACAGCTCACAGATACGCAGTATTTT.